What follows describes a single TCR beta chain. Its target is not known. Looked up from germline, CDR1 is MNHEY and CDR2 is SMNVEV (reference sequence). The CDR3 runs 12 residues. V dropped 4 bases and J dropped 6 bases, with 7 bases sitting between them. The sample belongs to a study of shared clonotypes between healthy human individuals. Study conclusions and caveats: Clonotypes not shared had lower generation probabilities than those common to all four donors. The sole specimen, blood, was sampled, and tissue repertoires likely differ.

CD45RO-negative CD8 cells positively selected for CCR7 made up the naive population, which excluded terminally differentiated effector memory CD45RA+ cells. Assay used: immunoSEQ multiplex PCR; TCRdb lists only in-frame clones, some missing. The sample consists of hundreds of thousands of clones, 96% of them appearing once. V and J are TRBV27 and TRBJ2-1, with D hard to call. The TCR sequence derives from a man aged 25-45 years in good health. The sequenced material came from naive CD8+ T cells sorted from blood. CDR3 residues: CASSSPRNEQFF. DNA for the CDR3: TGTGCCAGCAGTTCCCCCCGCAATGAGCAGTTCTTC.